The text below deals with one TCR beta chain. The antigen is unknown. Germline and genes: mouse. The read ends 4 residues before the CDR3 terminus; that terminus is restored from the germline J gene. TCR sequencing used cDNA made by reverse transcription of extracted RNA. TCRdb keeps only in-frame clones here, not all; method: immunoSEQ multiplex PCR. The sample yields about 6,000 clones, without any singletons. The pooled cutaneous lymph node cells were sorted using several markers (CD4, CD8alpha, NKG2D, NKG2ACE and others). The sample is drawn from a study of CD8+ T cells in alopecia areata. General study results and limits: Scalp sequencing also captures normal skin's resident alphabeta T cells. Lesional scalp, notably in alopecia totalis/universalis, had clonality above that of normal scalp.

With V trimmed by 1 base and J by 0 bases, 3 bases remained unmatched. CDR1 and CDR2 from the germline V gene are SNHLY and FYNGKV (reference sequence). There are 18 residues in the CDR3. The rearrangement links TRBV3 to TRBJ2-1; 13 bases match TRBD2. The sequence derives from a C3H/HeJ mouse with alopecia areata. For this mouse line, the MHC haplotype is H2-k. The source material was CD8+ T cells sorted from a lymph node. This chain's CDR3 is CASSLGTGGAHNYAEQFF. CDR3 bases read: TGTGCCAGCAGCTTAGGGACTGGGGGGGCGCATAACTATGCT.